The clone carrying this TCR beta chain has only a few counts. Its antigen is unknown. The record originates from a study of response to subunit inactivated influenza vaccine. The CDR3 contains 14 residues. CDR1 MNHEY and CDR2 SVGEGT come from the germline V gene. Trimming stripped 5 bases from V and 9 bases from J, with 19 bases between. TCRdb recomputed calls from the RT-PCR reads with MiXCR, one row per CDR3 protein. The sample comprises 500,000 to 600,000 distinct CDR3 sequences, 12% of which are singletons, and roughly a tenth rests with the top ten. Study-level results: That few new T cells are recruited by each seasonal influenza vaccination was the authors' suggestion.

The sample here was PBMCs from blood, taken on the day of vaccination. This clonotype was obtained from a man in his fifties or sixties who received an inactivated influenza vaccine. The rearrangement links TRBV6-2 or TRBV6-3 to TRBJ2-5, with a weak D call TRBD1 (6 bases). CDR3: CASSRSNRAMAQYF. The CDR3 DNA is TGTGCCAGCAGTCGATCGAACAGGGCTATGGCCCAGTACTTC.